The 22 T cell receptor beta chains listed next were all sequenced from one sample in a study of blood T cells in healthy people across ages (dated by TCRdb to 2015 to 2017). Libraries were constructed by 5' RACE. The listed sequencing device is Illumina HiSeq 2500. The second PCR ran for about 7 to 11 cycles and used a J-beta primer mix along with a sample-barcoded 5' primer. TCRdb handled the public reads itself, with Q25 trimming in fastp and clone calling in MiXCR, and kept productive beta chains. One record per CDR3 amino acid sequence lists the most common genes and DNA. This sample lists roughly 800,000 distinct CDR3 sequences; about a quarter were detected once. About 3% of the sample goes to the ten largest clones. These data were likewise used in another study, on T cells of mothers and their children.

Sequenced material: blood. These receptor sequences come from a boy younger than 18 in good health.

The chain has TRBV5-1 and TRBJ2-1, with TRBD1 matching 7 bases. V gave up 3 bases and J gave up 2 bases; unmatched junction bases: 17. Germline-derived CDR1 and CDR2 are SGHRS and YFSETQ. This CDR3 contains 19 residues. The CDR3 sequence: CASSSSGTAEPGAYNEQFF. The CDR3 coding sequence is TGCGCCAGCAGCTCATCCGGGACAGCTGAACCCGGGGCCTACAATGAGCAGTTCTTC.

This clonotype appeared a few times. The CDR3 protein is CSASPSGQDGEQYF. CDR3 nucleotides: TGCAGTGCTAGCCCCTCAGGCCAGGACGGCGAGCAGTACTTC. The V gene is TRBV20-1, the J gene TRBJ2-1, with D unresolved. The tail of the sequence fits TRBJ2-7 better, so the J call may be wrong. The CDR3 covers 14 residues. Germline CDR1 DFQATT, CDR2 SNEGSKA (reference sequence).

This chain uses TRBV9 with TRBJ2-3; 7 positions match TRBD2. This CDR3 is built from 16 residues. V lost 3 bases to trimming and J lost 1 base; unmatched junction nucleotides: 8. Germline lookup yields CDR1 SGDLS and CDR2 YYNGEE. DNA of the CDR3: TGTGCCAGCAGCGCGTCTCTAGCGGAGGGCACAGATACGCAGTATTTT. Translated: CASSASLAEGTDTQYF.

Only a few counts were recorded for this clonotype. The chain couples TRBV28 to TRBJ1-1; tentatively, D is TRBD1 (5 bases). The germline gives CDR1 MDHEN, CDR2 SYDVKM. The CDR3 covers 12 residues. V lost 8 bases to trimming and J lost 5 bases, with 12 bases between them. The CDR3: CASAAGGTEAFF. DNA of the CDR3: TGTGCCAGCGCTGCGGGGGGGACTGAAGCTTTCTTT.

This clonotype was detected only a few times. The J gene is TRBJ2-7, the V gene TRBV28; D call uncertain. V was pared by 4 bases and J by 6 bases, with 13 bases between. This CDR3 comprises 13 residues. Germline lookup yields CDR1 MDHEN and CDR2 SYDVKM. The CDR3 here is CASSWTELGEQYF. CDR3 sequence (DNA): TGTGCCAGCAGTTGGACCGAGCTGGGCGAGCAGTACTTC.

The chain uses TRBV19 and TRBJ1-5; no clear D. Germline CDR1 reads LNHDA; CDR2 reads SQIVND (reference sequence). The CDR3 is 14 amino acids. V was clipped by 2 bases and J by 5 bases, with 10 bases between them. CDR3 sequence (DNA): TGTGCCAGTAGTATACAAGGGTACGATCAGCCCCAGCATTTT. Its protein is CASSIQGYDQPQHF.

This clonotype was seen a handful of times. The chain recombines TRBV29-1 with TRBJ2-5; no clear D. V was cut by 0 bases and J by 0 bases, with 11 bases left in between. Germline lookup yields CDR1 SQVTM and CDR2 ANQGSEA. CDR3 length: 15 amino acids. CDR3 loop: CSVEDSPGDQETQYF. The CDR3 nucleotides are TGCAGCGTTGAAGATTCGCCAGGAGACCAAGAGACCCAGTACTTC.

This clonotype was observed a handful of times. The chain couples TRBV28 to TRBJ1-2; D is unclear. The CDR3 length is 12 residues. Germline CDR1 and CDR2: MDHEN and SYDVKM. V was cut by 8 bases and J by 5 bases, with 12 bases left in between. CDR3 sequence: CASAWAMYGYTF. CDR3 DNA: TGTGCCAGCGCGTGGGCTATGTATGGCTACACCTTC.

This clonotype was found a few times. The gene calls are TRBV18 and TRBJ1-6; possibly TRBD1 for D (5 bases). Germline V gene data show CDR1 as KGHSH and CDR2 as LQKENI. The CDR3 loop spans 20 amino acids. With 3 bases removed from V and 7 bases from J, the gap between germline ends came to 28 bases. Here the CDR3 reads CASSPFQGGAWESVNSPLHF. CDR3 sequence (DNA): TGTGCCAGCTCACCGTTTCAGGGTGGGGCCTGGGAGTCCGTGAATTCACCCCTCCACTTT.

The chain joins TRBV14 to TRBJ2-7, with D possibly being TRBD1 or TRBD2 (5 bases each). The germline V gene encodes CDR1 SGHDN and CDR2 FVKESK. This CDR3 is 13 amino acids long. V lost 3 bases to trimming and J lost 2 bases, with 8 bases between them. The CDR3 sequence is CASSQGVTYEQYF. The CDR3 coding sequence is TGTGCCAGCAGCCAGGGGGTTACCTACGAGCAGTACTTC.

The chain links TRBV12-5 to TRBJ1-2; 9 nucleotides agree with TRBD1. Germline CDR1 LGHNT, CDR2 FRNRAP. Unmatched junction bases numbered 11, after V lost 1 base and J lost 8 bases. This CDR3 has 16 residues. The CDR3: CASGLEWTGAGGGYTF. The CDR3 DNA reads as TGTGCTAGTGGTTTGGAGTGGACAGGGGCCGGAGGGGGCTACACCTTC.

Details on this clonotype: At one end, the junction sequence differs from germline, possibly due to a read error. The V gene is TRBV12-3 or TRBV12-4, the J gene TRBJ2-3; TRBD1 is a possible D gene (6 bases). CDR3 length equals 16 residues. CDR3 sequence: CASSPGAQGYTDTEYF. CDR3 DNA: TGTGCCAGCAGCCCAGGGGCGCAGGGATACACAGATACGGAGTATTTT.

This clonotype is a singleton in its sample. The rearrangement joins TRBV6-5 to TRBJ2-1; a possible D gene is TRBD2 (6 bases). V gave up 2 bases and J gave up 7 bases, with 18 bases separating them. This CDR3 spans 16 amino acids. Germline-derived CDR1 and CDR2 are MNHEY and SVGAGI. The CDR3 region is CASSYRPGSGGNEQFF. Written as DNA, the CDR3 is TGTGCCAGCAGTTACCGCCCGGGAAGTGGAGGGAATGAGCAGTTCTTC.

This clonotype occurred a few times. The chain combines TRBV5-5 with TRBJ1-5, with D uncertain. With 3 bases removed from V and 8 bases from J, the gap between germline ends came to 12 bases. Germline V CDR1 and CDR2: SGHKS, YYEKEE (reference sequence). This CDR3 is 13 amino acids long. CDR3 nucleotide sequence: TGTGCCAGCAGCTCCTCCTTCGAGGAGCCCCAGCATTTT. It is translated as CASSSSFEEPQHF. The whole variable domain, filled in from reference TRBV5-5 and TRBJ1-5, reads DAGVTQSPTHLIKTRGQQVTLRCSPISGHKSVSWYQQVLGQGPQFIFQYYEKEERGRGNFPDRFSARQFPNYSSELNVNALLLGDSALYLCASSSSFEEPQHFGDGTRLSIL.

The rearrangement uses TRBV5-5 and TRBJ2-5, with D possibly TRBD2 on 6 matching bases. The CDR3 extends over 14 amino acids. Germline-derived CDR1 and CDR2 are SGHKS and YYEKEE (reference sequence). The ends were cut back, 5 bases at V and 4 bases at J, with 15 bases in the middle. The CDR3 DNA follows: TGTGCCAGCAGATTTACCGGGAGAACAGAGACCCAGTACTTC. This codes for CASRFTGRTETQYF.

This clonotype was seen a few times. This sequence joins TRBV6-1 and TRBJ1-5; D may be TRBD1 (6 bases). The CDR3 consists of 15 residues. CDR1 and CDR2 from the germline V gene are MNHNS and SASEGT. Deletions cut 2 bases from V and 3 bases from J, with 11 bases between. The CDR3 sequence is CASSESGQHNQPQHF. CDR3 bases: TGTGCCAGCAGTGAAAGTGGACAGCACAATCAGCCCCAGCATTTT.

This chain joins TRBV7-9 and TRBJ2-5; possibly TRBD2 for D (5 bases). The tail of the sequence fits TRBJ2-7 better, so the J call may be wrong. CDR1 is SEHNR and CDR2 is FQNEAQ in the germline V gene (reference sequence). This CDR3 comprises 16 residues. CDR3 amino acids: CASSYAAGPSSYEQYF. DNA for the CDR3: TGTGCCAGCAGCTATGCGGCGGGCCCAAGCTCCTACGAGCAGTACTTC.

In this sample, this clonotype turned up once. This chain joins TRBV2 and TRBJ2-5; possibly TRBD2 for D (6 bases). The V end lost 10 bases, the J end lost 3 bases, and 12 bases lay between the germline ends. There are 12 residues in the CDR3. CDR1 and CDR2 from the germline V gene are SNHLY and FYNNEI. The CDR3 protein is CAIQREEETQYF. Written as DNA, the CDR3 is TGTGCCATCCAAAGGGAGGAAGAGACCCAGTACTTC.

This clonotype appeared a few times. The limits of the CDR3 on the DNA are not certain, so only TCRdb's listed CDR3 is given. V and J are TRBV24-1 and TRBJ1-6; the table assigns TRBD1, which was not confirmed against the DNA. Germline CDR1 and CDR2: KGHDR and SFDVKD. Termini included, the CDR3 measures 16 amino acids. The CDR3 sequence is CGPCATSGTGRSPLHF.

This chain connects TRBV12-3 or TRBV12-4 to TRBJ1-5; tentative D call: TRBD1 (5 bases). V shed 6 bases and J shed 7 bases, with 16 bases lying between them. This CDR3 has 14 amino acids. CDR3 DNA: TGTGCCAGCAGCCTTGAAACTCCAGGGCAGCCCCAGCATTTT. It translates to CASSLETPGQPQHF.

The chain recombines TRBV28 with TRBJ2-3, with 13 bases aligning to TRBD2. CDR3 size: 15 residues. With V trimmed by 5 bases and J by 9 bases, 8 bases remained unmatched. Looked up from germline, CDR1 is MDHEN and CDR2 is SYDVKM. The CDR3 DNA sequence: TGTGCCAGCAGTACTAGCGGGGGGGCCGACGTCACGCAGTATTTT. Amino acids: CASSTSGGADVTQYF.

The rearrangement joins TRBV3-1 to TRBJ2-5; D is possibly TRBD1 (5 bases). The germline V gene encodes CDR1 LGHDT and CDR2 YNNKEL (reference sequence). This CDR3 has 15 amino acids. V was shortened by 1 base and J by 5 bases, with 14 bases between the two germline ends. CDR3: CASSQGIQGGETQYF. DNA for the CDR3: TGTGCCAGCAGCCAAGGCATTCAGGGTGGCGAGACCCAGTACTTC.